This TCR beta chain was obtained from a study of cytomegalovirus exposure and HLA in healthy donors. At the level of the study: The use of the same platform for the 100 to 150 validation repertoires and the roughly 730 first-cohort repertoires was reported by a later analysis. Findings and caveats of the study: The tendency of first-cohort TCR clusters to co-occur in the 110 or so validation repertoires emerged from a later analysis. In vitro assays verified that three CMV-associated chains recognized CMV antigens specifically.

Donors came from a validation cohort of 95 to 150 subjects, distinct from the first 666-subject cohort. Here immunoSEQ multiplex PCR was the method, and the copy in TCRdb shows in-frame clones only, minus some. Of over 60,000 clones in the sample, 95% to 97% are singletons; the top ten hold approximately 2.5%. This clone was picked up one time. What it binds is not known. V was clipped by 2 bases and J by 2 bases; unmatched bases: 4. The CDR3 extends over 15 amino acids. The germline gives CDR1 SGHNT, CDR2 YENEEA. The receptor was isolated from a man between 18 and 29 years old in good health and CMV-seronegative. Sequenced sample: PBMCs. The V and J genes are TRBV11-3 and TRBJ1-1; 8 bases agree with TRBD1. The CDR3 DNA follows: TGTGCCAGCAGCTTATCAGGGGGCGCTAACACTGAAGCTTTCTTT. Its protein is CASSLSGGANTEAFF.